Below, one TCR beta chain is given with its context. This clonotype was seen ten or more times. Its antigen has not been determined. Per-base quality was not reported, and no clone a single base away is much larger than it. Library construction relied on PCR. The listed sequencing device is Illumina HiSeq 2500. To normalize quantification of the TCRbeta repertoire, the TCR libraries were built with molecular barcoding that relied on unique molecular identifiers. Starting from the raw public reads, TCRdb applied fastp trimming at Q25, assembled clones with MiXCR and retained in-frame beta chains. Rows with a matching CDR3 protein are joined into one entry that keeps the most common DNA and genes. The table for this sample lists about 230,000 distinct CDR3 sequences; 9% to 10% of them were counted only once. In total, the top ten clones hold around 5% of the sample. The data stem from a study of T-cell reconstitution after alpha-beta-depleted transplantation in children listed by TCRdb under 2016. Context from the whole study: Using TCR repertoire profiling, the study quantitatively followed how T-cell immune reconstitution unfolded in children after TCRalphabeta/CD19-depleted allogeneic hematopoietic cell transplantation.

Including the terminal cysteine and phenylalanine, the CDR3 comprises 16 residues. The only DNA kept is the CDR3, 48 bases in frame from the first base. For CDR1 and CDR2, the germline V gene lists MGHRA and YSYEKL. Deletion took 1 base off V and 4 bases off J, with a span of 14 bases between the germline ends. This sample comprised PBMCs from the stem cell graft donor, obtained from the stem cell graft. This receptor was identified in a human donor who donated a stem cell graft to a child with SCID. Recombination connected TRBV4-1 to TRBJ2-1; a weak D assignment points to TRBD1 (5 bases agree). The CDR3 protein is CASSQVGSGKYNEQFF. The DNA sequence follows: TGCGCCAGCAGCCAAGTGGGGTCAGGGAAGTACAATGAGCAGTTCTTC.